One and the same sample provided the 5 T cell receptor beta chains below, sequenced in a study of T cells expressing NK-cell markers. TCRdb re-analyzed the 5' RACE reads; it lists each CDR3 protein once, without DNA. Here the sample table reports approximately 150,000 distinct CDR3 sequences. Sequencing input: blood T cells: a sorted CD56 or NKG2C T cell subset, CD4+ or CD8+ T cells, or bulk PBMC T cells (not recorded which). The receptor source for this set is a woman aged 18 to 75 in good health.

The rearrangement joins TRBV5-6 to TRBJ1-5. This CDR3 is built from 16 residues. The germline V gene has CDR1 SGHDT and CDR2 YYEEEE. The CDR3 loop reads CASSWGAGERGQPQHF.

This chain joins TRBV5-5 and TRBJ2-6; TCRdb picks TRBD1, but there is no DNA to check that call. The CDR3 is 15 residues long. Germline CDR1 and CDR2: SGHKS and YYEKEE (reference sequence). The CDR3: CASSSTGSGANVLTF. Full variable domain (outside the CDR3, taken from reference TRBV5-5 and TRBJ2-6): DAGVTQSPTHLIKTRGQQVTLRCSPISGHKSVSWYQQVLGQGPQFIFQYYEKEERGRGNFPDRFSARQFPNYSSELNVNALLLGDSALYLCASSSTGSGANVLTFGAGSRLTVL.

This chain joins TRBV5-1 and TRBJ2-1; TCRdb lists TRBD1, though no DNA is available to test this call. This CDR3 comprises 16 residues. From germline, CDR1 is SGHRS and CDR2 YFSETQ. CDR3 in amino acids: CASSPTGRTGIGEQFF.

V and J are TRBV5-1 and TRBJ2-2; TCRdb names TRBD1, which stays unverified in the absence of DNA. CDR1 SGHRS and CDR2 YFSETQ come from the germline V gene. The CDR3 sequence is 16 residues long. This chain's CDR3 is CASSLVVGVITGELFF.

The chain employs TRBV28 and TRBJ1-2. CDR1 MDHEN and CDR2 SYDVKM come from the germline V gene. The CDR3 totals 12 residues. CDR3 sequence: CASSTGGRSYTF.